The entry that follows covers one T cell receptor (beta chain) sequence. The CDR3 extends over 15 amino acids. Germline V gives CDR1 MNHNS, CDR2 SASEGT. Trimming shortened V by 5 bases and J by 0 bases, and 11 bases separated the two germline ends. The data were obtained in a study of cytomegalovirus exposure and HLA in healthy donors. Here immunoSEQ multiplex PCR was the method, and the copy in TCRdb shows in-frame clones only, minus some. The table lists roughly 220,000 clones, 85% to 95% of them singletons. The sequence was obtained from a woman aged 18 to 35 in good health and CMV-seronegative. The material sequenced was PBMCs. This chain connects TRBV6-1 to TRBJ1-3; D gene ambiguous. This CDR3 reads CASSLVGLSGNTIYF. Here the CDR3 DNA reads TGTGCCAGCAGTTTAGTTGGTCTCTCTGGAAACACCATATATTTT.